Listed below are T cell receptor beta chains from one sample, sequenced in a study of blood T cell repertoires in COVID-19. Sequencing was performed with immunoSEQ multiplex PCR; in TCRdb, only in-frame clones are kept and a portion is missing. The sample has 200,000 to 300,000 clones; approximately 87% are singletons. The sample was peripheral blood. The receptors stem from a woman in her forties who had recovered from COVID-19. Each CDR3 is given with its conserved first and last residue. A D gene is named only where the DNA matches it firmly. Part of the rows lack a size; the others show once, few, many or a class for expanded clones.

J gene,clone size,D gene,V gene,CDR3 DNA,CDR3 protein
TRBJ2-3,-,TRBD2,TRBV30,TGTGCCGGGGATAAAGCGGGGGGGTTCACAGATACGCAGTATTTT,CAGDKAGGFTDTQYF
TRBJ2-1,few,TRBD1,TRBV2,TGTGCCAGCAGTGTCTGGACAGGGATCAATGAGCAGTTCTTC,CASSVWTGINEQFF
TRBJ2-2,-,-,TRBV6-5,TGTGCCAGCAGTTTCCTCCGCAGACAGCTCGGAGGGGAGCTGTTTTTT,CASSFLRRQLGGELFF
TRBJ2-2,-,TRBD1,TRBV13,TGTGCCAGCAGCTCCGACAGGGGGCCAGCCGGGGAGCTGTTTTTT,CASSSDRGPAGELFF
TRBJ1-5,once,-,TRBV6-1,TGTGCCAGCAGTGAAGGGCAGGCCAATCAGCCCCAGCATTTT,CASSEGQANQPQHF
TRBJ2-1,-,TRBD2,TRBV5-1,TGCGCCAGCAGCTCCCGAGGTAGCGGGGGATACAATGAGCAGTTCTTC,CASSSRGSGGYNEQFF
TRBJ2-1,-,-,TRBV27,TGTGCCAGCAGTTTCCGATTTAGCGATGAGCAGTTCTTC,CASSFRFSDEQFF
TRBJ2-5,-,-,TRBV19,TGTGCCAGTAGTATAGTAGCAGGGGGAGGAGAGACCCAGTACTTC,CASSIVAGGGETQYF
TRBJ2-5,few,-,TRBV7-9,TGTGCCAGCAGCTACCGGGACAAGGAGACCCAGTACTTC,CASSYRDKETQYF
TRBJ2-3,-,TRBD2,TRBV4-1,TGCGCCAGCAGCCAAGATGAGCGGGGGGGAGATACGCAGTATTTT,CASSQDERGGDTQYF
TRBJ2-7,few,TRBD1,TRBV7-2,TGTGCCAGCAGCCCTCCGGGACAGGGCAACGAGCAGTACTTC,CASSPPGQGNEQYF
TRBJ2-2,-,-,TRBV5-6,TGTGCCAGCAGCTTGCCGGTCCAGGGCTATCCCGGGGAGCTGTTTTTT,CASSLPVQGYPGELFF
TRBJ1-6,-,-,TRBV27,TGTGCCAGCAGTTTAAATGGCAGGGGTCCCCTCCATAATTCACCCCTCCACTTT,CASSLNGRGPLHNSPLHF
TRBJ1-6,-,-,TRBV9,TGTGCCAGCAGCCTCCGGACAGCCAATTCACCCCTCCACTTT,CASSLRTANSPLHF
TRBJ2-5,-,TRBD1,TRBV29-1,TGCAGCGCCCACCTTCACAGGGGGGAGACCCAGTACTTC,CSAHLHRGETQYF
TRBJ2-2,-,TRBD2,TRBV7-2,TGTGCCAGCAGCTTGGGGCGGGGGGCCACCGGGGAGCTGTTTTTT,CASSLGRGATGELFF
TRBJ1-2,-,TRBD1,TRBV6-5,TGTGCCAGCAGTTACTCGTGGACAGGGAGGGATGGCTACACCTTC,CASSYSWTGRDGYTF
TRBJ2-1,-,TRBD2,TRBV20-1,TGCAGTGCTCGGGGAGGGGCTGAGCAGTTCTTC,CSARGGAEQFF
TRBJ2-1,-,TRBD2,TRBV2,TGTGCCAGCAGGCCTACTAGCGGGGGGGCCAATGAGCAGTTCTTC,CASRPTSGGANEQFF
TRBJ1-1,few,TRBD1,TRBV5-4,TGTGCCAGCACCCGGACAGGGGGAAAGGCTGAAGCTTTCTTT,CASTRTGGKAEAFF
TRBJ1-1,-,-,TRBV19,TGTGCCAGTAGTCCCCCAGACGGGAGAGGCACTGAAGCTTTCTTT,CASSPPDGRGTEAFF
TRBJ1-5,-,-,TRBV27,TGTGCCAGGTTGAGGGTCTATAGCAATCAGCCCCAGCATTTT,CARLRVYSNQPQHF
TRBJ1-2,-,TRBD1,TRBV6-5,TGTGCCAGCAGCCCGGGACAGTGGGGCTACACCTTC,CASSPGQWGYTF
TRBJ2-1,-,TRBD2,TRBV20-1,TGCAGTGCTAGAAGAGGACTAGCTGTAGTCTTC,CSARRGLAVVF
TRBJ2-1,-,-,TRBV2,TGTGCCAGCAGTGATCCGTACAATGAGCAGTTCTTC,CASSDPYNEQFF
TRBJ1-6,-,-,TRBV5-1,TGCGCCAGCAGCTTGGACACTAAAGGCGCCTATAATTCACCCCTCCACTTT,CASSLDTKGAYNSPLHF
TRBJ2-1,many,-,TRBV7-9,TGTGCCAGCAGCTTAACACAGGGCCACTACAATGAGCAGTTCTTC,CASSLTQGHYNEQFF
TRBJ2-7,-,-,TRBV6-5,TGTGCCAGCAGTTACCTGGAGCGCTCCTACGAGCAGTACTTC,CASSYLERSYEQYF
TRBJ1-6,-,-,TRBV9,TGTGCCAGCAGCGCGACTCTCGCGGATAGTAATAATTCACCCCTCCACTTT,CASSATLADSNNSPLHF
TRBJ2-3,-,TRBD2,TRBV10-3,TGTGCCATCAGTGAGGGACTAGCGGACACAGATACGCAGTATTTT,CAISEGLADTDTQYF
TRBJ2-7,-,-,TRBV30,TGTGCCTGGGGAGACAGGCCCTACGAGCAGTACTTC,CAWGDRPYEQYF
TRBJ2-3,-,-,TRBV11-3,TGTGCCAGCAGCCCTCGTCGCAGGGACATAGATACGCAGTATTTT,CASSPRRRDIDTQYF
TRBJ2-1,-,TRBD2,TRBV13,TGTGCCAGCAGCCGCCGGGCTAGCGGGGGGGCAGGGAATGAGCAGTTCTTC,CASSRRASGGAGNEQFF
TRBJ2-7,-,TRBD1,TRBV5-1,TGCGCCAGCAGCTCTACAGGGGGCTCCTACGAGCAGTACTTC,CASSSTGGSYEQYF
TRBJ2-7,-,-,TRBV9,TGTGCCAGCAGCGTACTGGGGGCGAGGGACGAGCAGTACTTC,CASSVLGARDEQYF
TRBJ2-1,-,-,TRBV10-3,TGTGCCATCAGTGAGGCGGACAATGAGCAGTTCTTC,CAISEADNEQFF
TRBJ2-7,-,TRBD1,TRBV7-9,TGTGCCAGCAGCTGGGGTACAGGGGGAGAATTCTACGAGCAGTACTTC,CASSWGTGGEFYEQYF
TRBJ2-6,-,TRBD1,TRBV27,TGTGCCAGCAGTTTTATCCCGACAGGGTCTGGGGCCAACGTCCTGACTTTC,CASSFIPTGSGANVLTF
TRBJ1-1,-,-,TRBV6-2/TRBV6-3,TGTGCCAGCAGTTACTCGGAGGGAGGCACTGAAGCTTTCTTT,CASSYSEGGTEAFF
TRBJ2-7,-,-,TRBV3-1/TRBV3-2,TGTGCCAGCAGCCAAGGCGAAGGGGCCCACGAGCAGTACTTC,CASSQGEGAHEQYF
TRBJ1-3,once,-,TRBV6-5,TGTGCCAGCAGTTACACAGTTGAGCCTGGAAACACCATATATTTT,CASSYTVEPGNTIYF
TRBJ2-3,-,TRBD2,TRBV7-9,TGTGCCAGCAGCCCAGAGGGGACTAGCGGGGCCCCCGGTACGCAGTATTTT,CASSPEGTSGAPGTQYF
TRBJ1-1,-,-,TRBV5-1,TGCGCCAGCAGCTTCGGGGAACCGTCTGAAGCTTTCTTT,CASSFGEPSEAFF
TRBJ2-5,-,TRBD1,TRBV2,TGTGCCAGCACCAAAGCCGGGACAGGCCAAGAGACCCAGTACTTC,CASTKAGTGQETQYF
TRBJ2-2,-,TRBD2,TRBV7-3,TGTGCCAGCAGCTTAAGTCTAGCGGGGAGCACCGGGGAGCTGTTTTTT,CASSLSLAGSTGELFF